Following are 18 T cell receptor beta chains from one sample sequenced in a study of T cells in Graves' hyperthyroidism and ophthalmopathy. Amplification targeted TCR beta CDR3 regions from RNA transcripts. First-round RT-PCR with HTBI primers amplified the TCR CDR3 region. TCRdb called the multiplex PCR reads again in MiXCR, with one record for every CDR3 protein. Here the sample spans 200,000 to 250,000 distinct CDR3 sequences, 17% being singletons. The sequenced sample was blood. These receptors all stem from a woman in her forties or fifties with Graves' hyperthyroidism.

This clonotype was picked up a small number of times. The gene calls are TRBV10-3 and TRBJ2-1, with TRBD2 matching 8 bases. Per germline, CDR1 ENHRY and CDR2 SYGVKD. The CDR3 is made up of 14 amino acids. V lost 8 bases, J lost 8 bases, and 11 bases stayed unmatched. CDR3 nucleotide sequence: TGTGCCATCTTGGGAAGTAGCGGGAAGGATGAGCAGTTCTTC. Residues: CAILGSSGKDEQFF.

In this sample, this clonotype turned up many times. The chain recombines TRBV7-9 with TRBJ2-3, with a possible D match to TRBD2 (6 bases). The germline V gene encodes CDR1 SEHNR and CDR2 FQNEAQ (reference sequence). This CDR3 has 16 residues. The V gene lost 5 bases and the J gene lost 0 bases, with 15 bases spanning the gap. The CDR3 is CASSPGRGKSTDTQYF. CDR3 nucleotide sequence: TGTGCCAGCAGCCCCGGTCGGGGGAAAAGCACAGATACGCAGTATTTT. Full variable domain (remainder filled in from reference TRBV7-9 and TRBJ2-3): DTGVSQNPRHKITKRGQNVTFRCDPISEHNRLYWYRQTLGQGPEFLTYFQNEAQLEKSRLLSDRFSAERPKGSFSTLEIQRTEQGDSAMYLCASSPGRGKSTDTQYFGPGTRLTVL.

This clonotype has only a few counts. V and J are TRBV6-1 and TRBJ2-5; a possible D gene is TRBD2 (5 bases). Germline-derived CDR1 and CDR2 are MNHNS and SASEGT. V was clipped by 5 bases and J by 2 bases, with 9 bases between them. The CDR3 loop spans 13 amino acids. The CDR3 DNA reads as TGTGCCAGCAGTTACCGGGGTCAAGAGACCCAGTACTTC. Translating it yields CASSYRGQETQYF.

This clonotype has at least ten counts. The rearrangement links TRBV7-9 to TRBJ1-1; D is uncertain. The ends were cut back, 6 bases at V and 8 bases at J, with 16 bases in the middle. CDR1 is SEHNR, CDR2 FQNEAQ, per germline (reference sequence). There are 13 residues in the CDR3. The DNA of the CDR3 is TGTGCCAGCAGACAACCCGTTGTTGCCGAAGCTTTCTTT. Translated, it gives CASRQPVVAEAFF.

Many counts were recorded for this clonotype. The chain combines TRBV7-6 with TRBJ2-7, with 9 bases matching TRBD2. V lost 5 bases, J lost 0 bases, and 11 bases stayed unmatched. The CDR3 covers 17 residues. CDR1 is SGHVS and CDR2 is FNYEAQ in the germline V gene. The CDR3 DNA reads as TGTGCCAGCAGCAAAAAGGTGACTAGCGGTGTCTCCTACGAGCAGTACTTC. This translates into CASSKKVTSGVSYEQYF.

This clonotype was detected ten times or more. The chain joins TRBV2 to TRBJ2-1; TRBD2 matches at 10 bases. The CDR3 is 15 residues long. Unmatched junction bases numbered 3, after V lost 6 bases and J lost 1 base. The germline V gene encodes CDR1 SNHLY and CDR2 FYNNEI. The chain's CDR3 is CASRRTSGSYNEQFF. CDR3 bases: TGTGCCAGCAGAAGGACTAGCGGATCCTACAATGAGCAGTTCTTC.

This clonotype was seen only a few times. Being one base from a much bigger clone, this may be a read error. The chain couples TRBV20-1 to TRBJ2-2, with D uncertain. Germline CDR1 and CDR2: DFQATT and SNEGSKA (reference sequence). The V gene lost 3 bases and the J gene lost 5 bases, with 10 bases spanning the gap. This CDR3 is built from 13 residues. The CDR3 sequence is CSASSALTGELFF. The CDR3 DNA reads TGCAGTGCTAGCTCGGCTCTTACCGGGGAGCTGTTTTTT.

This chain joins TRBV2 and TRBJ2-7; D is ambiguous. Germline V gives CDR1 SNHLY, CDR2 FYNNEI. The CDR3 spans 11 residues. V lost 6 bases and J 3 bases, leaving 6 bases between the germline ends. For the CDR3, the DNA is TGTGCCAGCAGGGAATACTACGAGCAGTACTTC. Its translation is CASREYYEQYF.

This clonotype was counted at least ten times. This chain connects TRBV10-3 to TRBJ2-7, with TRBD2 matching 8 bases. J lost 6 bases, V lost 4 bases, and 11 bases had no gene match. CDR1 and CDR2 from the germline V gene are ENHRY and SYGVKD. The CDR3 is 15 amino acids. Here the CDR3 DNA reads TGTGCCATCAGTGGCGCCGGGGGGACTAGTCGCGAGCAGTACTTC. It codes for CAISGAGGTSREQYF.

This clonotype was seen repeatedly, ten times or more. This sequence joins TRBV20-1 and TRBJ2-2, with D possibly TRBD2 on 5 matching bases. The CDR3 is made up of 12 amino acids. The germline V and J ends were trimmed by 4 bases and 4 bases, with 7 bases remaining between them. The germline V gene has CDR1 DFQATT and CDR2 SNEGSKA (reference sequence). Here the CDR3 reads CSAKDFTGELFF. CDR3 DNA sequence: TGCAGTGCTAAGGACTTCACCGGGGAGCTGTTTTTT.

This clonotype was seen repeatedly, ten times or more. The chain combines TRBV5-6 with TRBJ2-3; TRBD2 is a possible D gene (6 bases). V was shortened by 4 bases and J by 0 bases, with 12 bases between the two germline ends. Germline CDR1 SGHDT, CDR2 YYEEEE. The CDR3 extends over 15 amino acids. In DNA, the CDR3 is TGTGCCAGCAGCGCGGGACGGATAAGCACAGATACGCAGTATTTT. Amino acids: CASSAGRISTDTQYF.

The sample holds a few counts of this clonotype. The gene calls are TRBV6-6 and TRBJ2-5; the match to TRBD2 covers 8 bases. The CDR3 has 15 residues. V lost 2 bases to trimming and J lost 4 bases; unmatched junction nucleotides: 6. Germline V gene lookup returns CDR1 MNHNY and CDR2 SVGAGI (reference sequence). CDR3 amino acids: CASSYHGTRGETQYF. The CDR3 DNA sequence: TGTGCCAGCAGTTACCACGGGACTAGAGGAGAGACCCAGTACTTC.

The CDR3 spells CSARGGQGSNEQFF. The CDR3 DNA sequence: TGCAGTGCTAGAGGTGGCCAGGGGAGCAATGAGCAGTTCTTC. The chain couples TRBV20-1 to TRBJ2-1; D is perhaps TRBD1 (6 bases). In germline, CDR1 is DFQATT, CDR2 SNEGSKA (reference sequence). The CDR3 runs 14 residues. With 1 base removed from V and 6 bases from J, the gap between germline ends came to 13 bases.

At least ten counts were recorded for this clonotype. This chain uses TRBV6-2 or TRBV6-3 with TRBJ1-5; 7 bases are shared with TRBD1. This CDR3 is built from 14 residues. With 7 bases clipped from V and 5 bases from J, the junction kept 8 bases outside the gene matches. Germline CDR1 reads MNHEY; CDR2 reads SVGEGT. This CDR3 reads CASTLFGTDQPQHF. In DNA, the CDR3 is TGTGCCAGCACCCTATTCGGGACAGATCAGCCCCAGCATTTT.

The chain links TRBV7-6 to TRBJ2-7, with TRBD2 matching over 10 bases. Germline values: CDR1 SGHVS, CDR2 FNYEAQ. The CDR3 extends over 15 amino acids. V shed 5 bases and J 2 bases; nucleotides not matched to a gene: 6. The CDR3 DNA is TGTGCCAGCAGCCCCGAAGCGGGAGGGCCCTACGAGCAGTACTTC. Translating it yields CASSPEAGGPYEQYF.

This chain uses TRBV18 with TRBJ2-7, with TRBD2 identical over 9 bases. V lost 3 bases to trimming and J lost 5 bases; unmatched junction nucleotides: 8. This CDR3 region has 15 residues. Germline V gene lookup returns CDR1 KGHSH and CDR2 LQKENI. Written as DNA, the CDR3 is TGTGCCAGCTCACCCCTAGCGGGAAATAGTAACGAGCAGTACTTC. Its translation is CASSPLAGNSNEQYF. Supplemented by reference TRBV18 and TRBJ2-7, the full variable domain reads NAGVMQNPRHLVRRRGQEARLRCSPMKGHSHVYWYRQLPEEGLKFMVYLQKENIIDESGMPKERFSAEFPKEGPSILRIQQVVRGDSAAYFCASSPLAGNSNEQYFGPGTRLTVT.

This clonotype was recorded at least ten times. This chain connects TRBV7-9 to TRBJ1-2; D is unclear. Germline-derived CDR1 and CDR2 are SEHNR and FQNEAQ (reference sequence). V was trimmed by 2 bases and J by 2 bases, leaving 12 bases between them. The CDR3 extends over 15 amino acids. The DNA for the CDR3 is TGTGCCAGCAGCTTATTTTCTCTCGTAAACTATGGCTACACCTTC. Translating it yields CASSLFSLVNYGYTF.

This clonotype showed up many times. V usage is TRBV14 and J usage is TRBJ1-2; 8 bases map to TRBD1. The CDR3 is made up of 14 amino acids. Germline lookup yields CDR1 SGHDN and CDR2 FVKESK. V shed 4 bases, J shed 7 bases, and the junction held 8 bases outside the gene matches. CDR3 bases: TGTGCCAGCAGCCTGACAGGGGAACAGGGTGGCTACACCTTC. It specifies CASSLTGEQGGYTF.